The rows below give T cell receptor beta chains drawn from one sample of a study of pediatric ulcerative colitis. Method: immunoSEQ multiplex PCR; TCRdb's copy keeps in-frame clones and lacks some. The profile shows 30,000 to 40,000 clones, 75% of them singletons. Sequencing was performed on gut tissue. These receptor sequences come from a boy between 10 and 17 years old with severe ulcerative colitis. Both conserved end residues are part of each CDR3. The order of the fields is V gene, J gene, CDR3 protein.

TRBV6-5	TRBJ1-2	CASSYSDRTNYGYTF
TRBV12-2	TRBJ1-3	CASRFPGVTGRPFLHSGNTIYF
TRBV4-1	TRBJ2-3	CASSLAGVGTDTQYF
TRBV6-1	TRBJ1-2	CASSEHGGIDYGYTF
TRBV7-3	TRBJ1-1	CASSPQGPNTEAFF
TRBV7-3	TRBJ1-1	CASSPSRGTEAFF
TRBV5-1	TRBJ2-3	CASSLALVGGRSTDTQYF
TRBV12-5	TRBJ1-2	CASGFGETLYVYGYTF
TRBV11-1	TRBJ2-7	CASSLSGDEQYF
TRBV6-5	TRBJ1-2	CASSDIGEYGYTF
TRBV6-6	TRBJ1-6	CASRPTGVNSPLHF
TRBV11-3	TRBJ2-5	CASSPRLGETQYF
TRBV6-5	TRBJ1-6	CATSPTGFRNSPLHF
TRBV6-1	TRBJ2-7	CASSESALTKDRGLHYEQYF
TRBV5-1	TRBJ2-3	CASSLKRADTQYF
TRBV9	TRBJ2-1	CASSVTGLGNNEQFF
TRBV7-8	TRBJ2-2	CASSLPWGANTGELFF
TRBV6-5	TRBJ1-5	CASSSRGAGNQPQHF
TRBV19	TRBJ2-2	CASSIKGPQGNTGELFF
TRBV5-1	TRBJ2-7	CASSPDSYEQYF
TRBV7-8	TRBJ2-1	CASSLGGAHNEQFF
TRBV19	TRBJ2-1	CASKETSGGAGYNEQFF
TRBV11-2	TRBJ1-3	CASSLAAVVAGNTIYF
TRBV9	TRBJ2-1	CASSVGRAEQFF
TRBV19	TRBJ1-5	CASAGPVGLRSNQPQHF
TRBV6-4	TRBJ1-5	CASMEVRNQPQHF
TRBV10-3	TRBJ1-1	CAIRGVTEAFF
TRBV9	TRBJ1-2	CASSVADRAPYGYTF
TRBV19	TRBJ1-5	CASSIFNQPQHF
TRBV5-6	TRBJ2-3	CASSLSSRQATDTQYF
TRBV6-6	TRBJ2-7	CASSYSNSGGYEQYF
TRBV5-1	TRBJ2-7	CASSLAVGRGDIYEQYF
TRBV7-8	TRBJ2-7	CASTPGTTSYEQYF
TRBV5-6	TRBJ1-2	CASSLWGNYGYTF
TRBV15	TRBJ2-5	CATSRLGRRGETQYF
TRBV30	TRBJ1-2	CAWLGQADYGYTF
TRBV29-1	TRBJ2-1	CSATSGMNEQFF
TRBV19	TRBJ1-5	CASSISGQGNQPQHF
TRBV11-2	TRBJ2-1	CASSLVSVTEQFF
TRBV6-5	TRBJ1-6	CASSYGREHSPLHF
TRBV19	TRBJ2-7	CATSKGGSIYYEQYF